This T cell receptor beta chain was sequenced in a study of shared clonotypes between healthy human individuals (dated by TCRdb to about 2020). With regard to the full study: The cohort included three men and a couple of women between 18 and 49 years of age. Libraries were prepared and TCR repertoires were sequenced by different laboratories using diverse techniques, in order to increase sequencing depth and limit assay-specific biases. Per donor, three plates each were used for CD4 naive and CD4 memory, two for CD8 naive, and one for CD8 memory. The study deeply sequenced blood TCR repertoires of five healthy adults to estimate repertoire size and the extent of clonotype sharing between individuals. Leukapheresis yielded between about 0.8 and 8.9 billion PBMCs per donor. What the study reported, not specific to this receptor: Sharing across several donors was observed for 5% to 6.5% of naive CD4, 3% to 3.5% of naive CD8, roughly 2.4% of memory CD4, and about 0.38% of memory CD8 clonotypes. Sampling was restricted to blood, and TCR repertoires in tissue are likely to differ from TCR repertoires in blood. Rarefaction of sorted-subset datasets indicated incomplete sequencing despite the large sequencing depth. Because the study included a small number of donors, the genetic and exposure-history diversity represented was limited. Larger estimated clonotype richness was generally found for naive subsets than for memory subsets. Clonotypes shared by all four sorted-subset donors showed higher generation probabilities than non-shared clonotypes. Pairwise subsampling led to the expectation that sequencing depth would affect the degree of clonotype sharing among donors.

The donors were healthy, HIV-negative adults with no recently reported acute infections or vaccinations. Every donor was a Caucasian adult residing in Nashville, Tennessee, USA. CD4+ T cells were enriched by magnetic negative selection, after which naive cells were positively selected on CD45RA and the negative fraction was taken as the memory subset. Blood was collected by leukapheresis, and PBMCs were isolated by Ficoll-Histopaque density gradient centrifugation and then cryopreserved in liquid nitrogen vapor phase. Analytical flow cytometry was used to check the purity and quantity of every magnetically sorted T cell population. From each sorted fraction, genomic DNA was isolated and quantified by UV absorbance on a Nanodrop 2000c. TCR CDR3 regions were amplified from genomic DNA by multiplex PCR using the deep immunoSEQ assay. For each cell subset, the extracted genomic DNA was distributed evenly across all wells of several immunoSEQ 96-well plates, and each plate served as one replicate. For sorted subsets, 200 to 250 ng of genomic DNA, equivalent to about 30,000 T cell genomes, went into each replicate PCR. The purified libraries were quantified using a Qubit 3.0 fluorometer, sized with a Bioanalyzer 2100, and then quantified again using the KAPA Library Quantification kit. Each immunoSEQ 96-well plate was sequenced on its own single-read 150-cycle Illumina NextSeq 550 flow cell. In the authors' own workflow: Because the immunoSEQ output included only junctional sequences and no quality scores, the filtering could not be the same as the filtering used for full-length reads. To assign V/J genes and CDR3, sequences were annotated using PyIR, a Python wrapper for IgBLAST v1.9, with IMGT germline references. Reads were removed for weak V/J assignments (E-value above 1e-6), missing CDR3, stop codons, out-of-frame junctions, or ambiguous translated residues. V3J clonotypes were defined as sequences sharing an identical inferred V gene, J gene, and CDR3 amino acid sequence. The percentage overlap between two repertoires was calculated by dividing the number of shared unique clonotypes by the size of the smaller repertoire. Richness of each repertoire was evaluated using RTK rarefaction, the Chao1 estimator, and Recon v2.1 estimates of unobserved clonotypes. Generation probabilities for all TCRbeta clonotypes obtained by the gDNA method from a few donors were computed using OLGA. TCRdb holds this immuneACCESS table with in-frame rearrangements only. Some clones are missing; in checked studies, unresolved V genes explain under half, and the rest has no known cause. The V and J calls and clone size are taken from that table; D and trimming were inferred from the DNA. This sample holds some 2 million clones; roughly 94% were observed only once. Jointly, the top ten make up more than 0.1% of the sample.

As concerns this clone: Its target antigen remains unknown. Per-base quality was not reported, and no clone a single base away is much larger than it. Other DNA sequences in this specimen translate into the identical CDR3.

Sample: naive CD4+ T cells sorted from blood. The meaning of the sample's cell subset or site label: CD45RA+ positively selected. This receptor was identified in a man aged 18 to 29 in good health.

CDR3 loop: CASSFTGGGETQYF. The sequenced DNA is TGCGCCAGCAGCTTCACAGGGGGAGGGGAGACCCAGTACTTC. In this chain, TRBV5-1 is recombined with TRBJ2-5; perhaps TRBD1 is the D gene, with 8 bases matching. The CDR3 sequence holds 14 residues, the cysteine and phenylalanine included. Only CDR3 DNA remains: 42 bases, in frame from the first base. The germline V gene supplies CDR1 SGHRS and CDR2 YFSETQ. V was cut back by 2 bases and J by 5 bases, leaving a gap of 13 bases between them.